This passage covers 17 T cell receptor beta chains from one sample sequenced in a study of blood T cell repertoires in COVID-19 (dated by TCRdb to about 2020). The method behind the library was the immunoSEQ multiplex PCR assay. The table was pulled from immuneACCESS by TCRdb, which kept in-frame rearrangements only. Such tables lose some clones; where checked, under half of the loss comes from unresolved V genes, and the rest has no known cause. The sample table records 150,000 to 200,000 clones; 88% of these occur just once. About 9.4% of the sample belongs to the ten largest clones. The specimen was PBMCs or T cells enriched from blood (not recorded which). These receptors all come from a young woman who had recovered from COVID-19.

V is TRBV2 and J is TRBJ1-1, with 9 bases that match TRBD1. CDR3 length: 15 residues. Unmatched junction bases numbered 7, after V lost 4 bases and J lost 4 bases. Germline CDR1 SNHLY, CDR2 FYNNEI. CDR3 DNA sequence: TGTGCCAGCAGTGTGCGGACAGGGGACGCCACTGAAGCTTTCTTT. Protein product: CASSVRTGDATEAFF.

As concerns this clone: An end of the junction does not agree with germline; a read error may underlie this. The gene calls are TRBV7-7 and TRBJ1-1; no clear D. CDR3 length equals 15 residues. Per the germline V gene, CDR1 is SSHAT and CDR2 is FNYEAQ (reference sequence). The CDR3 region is CASSPLSGSNTEAFF. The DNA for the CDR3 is TGTGCTAGCAGCCCGTTGTCGGGTTCGAACACTGAAGCTTTCTTT.

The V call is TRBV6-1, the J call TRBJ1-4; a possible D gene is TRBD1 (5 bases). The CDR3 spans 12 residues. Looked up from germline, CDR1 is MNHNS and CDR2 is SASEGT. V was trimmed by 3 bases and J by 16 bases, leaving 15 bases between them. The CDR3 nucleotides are TGTGCCAGCAGTGAGGGGGACGCGGGAGGGTTTTTT. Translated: CASSEGDAGGFF.

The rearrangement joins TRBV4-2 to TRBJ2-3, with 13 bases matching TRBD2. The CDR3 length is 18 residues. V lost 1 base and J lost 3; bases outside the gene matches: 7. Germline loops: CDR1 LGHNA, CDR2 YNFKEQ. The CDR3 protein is CASSQGEGLAGYTDTQYF. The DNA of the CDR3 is TGTGCCAGCAGCCAAGGGGAGGGACTAGCGGGATATACAGATACGCAGTATTTT.

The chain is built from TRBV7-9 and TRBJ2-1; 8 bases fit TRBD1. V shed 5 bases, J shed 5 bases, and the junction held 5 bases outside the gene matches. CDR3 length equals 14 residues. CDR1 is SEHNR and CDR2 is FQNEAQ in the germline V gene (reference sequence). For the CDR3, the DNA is TGTGCCAGCAGCCCCGGGACAGGAAACAATGAGCAGTTCTTC. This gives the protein CASSPGTGNNEQFF.

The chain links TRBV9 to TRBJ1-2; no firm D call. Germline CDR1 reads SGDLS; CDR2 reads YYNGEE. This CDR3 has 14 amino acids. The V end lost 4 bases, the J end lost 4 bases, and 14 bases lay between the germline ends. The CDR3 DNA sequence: TGTGCCAGCAGCCACCTCGGGGAGCGCTATGGCTACACCTTC. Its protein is CASSHLGERYGYTF.

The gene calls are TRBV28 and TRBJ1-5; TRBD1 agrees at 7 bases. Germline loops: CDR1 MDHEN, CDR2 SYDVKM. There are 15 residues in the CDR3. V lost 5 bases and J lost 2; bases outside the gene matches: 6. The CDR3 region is CASSPGGSGNQPQHF. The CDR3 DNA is TGTGCCAGCAGTCCAGGGGGATCTGGCAATCAGCCCCAGCATTTT. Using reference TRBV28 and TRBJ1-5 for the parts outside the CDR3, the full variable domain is DVKVTQSSRYLVKRTGEKVFLECVQDMDHENMFWYRQDPGLGLRLIYFSYDVKMKEKGDIPEGYSVSREKKERFSLILESASTNQTSMYLCASSPGGSGNQPQHFGDGTRLSIL.

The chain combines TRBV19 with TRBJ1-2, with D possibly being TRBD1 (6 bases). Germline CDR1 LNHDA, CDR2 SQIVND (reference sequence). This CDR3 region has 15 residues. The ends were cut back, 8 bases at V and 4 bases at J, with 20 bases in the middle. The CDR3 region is CASDPGQWTIYGYTF. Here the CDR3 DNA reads TGTGCCAGTGATCCGGGACAATGGACCATCTATGGCTACACCTTC.

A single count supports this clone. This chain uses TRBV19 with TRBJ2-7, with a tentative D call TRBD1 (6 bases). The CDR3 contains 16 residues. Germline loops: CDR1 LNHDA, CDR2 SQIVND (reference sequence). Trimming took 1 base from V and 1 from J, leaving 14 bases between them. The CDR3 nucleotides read TGTGCCAGTAGTATAGGCGGCAGGGGCCCTTCCTACGAGCAGTACTTC. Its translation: CASSIGGRGPSYEQYF.

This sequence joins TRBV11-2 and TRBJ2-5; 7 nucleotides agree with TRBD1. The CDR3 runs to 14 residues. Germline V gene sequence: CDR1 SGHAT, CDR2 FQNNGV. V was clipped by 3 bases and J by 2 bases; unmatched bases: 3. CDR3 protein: CASSFGTVQETQYF. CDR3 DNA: TGTGCCAGCAGCTTCGGGACAGTACAAGAGACCCAGTACTTC. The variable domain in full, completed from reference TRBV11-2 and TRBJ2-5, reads EAGVAQSPRYKIIEKRQSVAFWCNPISGHATLYWYQQILGQGPKLLIQFQNNGVVDDSQLPKDRFSAERLKGVDSTLKIQPAKLEDSAVYLCASSFGTVQETQYFGPGTRLLVL.

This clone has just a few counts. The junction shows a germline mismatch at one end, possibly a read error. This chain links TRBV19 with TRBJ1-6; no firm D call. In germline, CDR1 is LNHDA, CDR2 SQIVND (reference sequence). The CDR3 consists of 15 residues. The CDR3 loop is CASTRTSTYNSPLHF. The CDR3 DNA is TGTGCCAGTACCCGGACTTCTACCTACAATTCACCCCTCCACTTT. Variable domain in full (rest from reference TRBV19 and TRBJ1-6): DGGITQSPKYLFRKEGQNVTLSCEQNLNHDAMYWYRQDPGQGLRLIYYSQIVNDFQKGDIAEGYSVSREKKESFPLTVTSAQKNPTAFYLCASTRTSTYNSPLHFGNGTRLTVT.

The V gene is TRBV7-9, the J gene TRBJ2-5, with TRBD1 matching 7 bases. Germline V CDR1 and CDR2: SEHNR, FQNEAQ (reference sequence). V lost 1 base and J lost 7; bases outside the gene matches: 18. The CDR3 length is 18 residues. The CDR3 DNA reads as TGTGCCAGCAGCTTAGTCCCTGACAGGGACCTTGAATGGGGGACCCAGTACTTC. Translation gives CASSLVPDRDLEWGTQYF. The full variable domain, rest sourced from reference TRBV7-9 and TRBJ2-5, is DTGVSQNPRHKITKRGQNVTFRCDPISEHNRLYWYRQTLGQGPEFLTYFQNEAQLEKSRLLSDRFSAERPKGSFSTLEIQRTEQGDSAMYLCASSLVPDRDLEWGTQYFGPGTRLLVL.

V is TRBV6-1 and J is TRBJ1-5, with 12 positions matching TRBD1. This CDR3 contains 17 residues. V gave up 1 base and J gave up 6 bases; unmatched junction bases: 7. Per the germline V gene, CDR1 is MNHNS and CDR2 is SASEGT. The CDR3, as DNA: TGTGCCAGCAGTGAAGAGGGGACAGGGGGCGACGGTCAGCCCCAGCATTTT. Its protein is CASSEEGTGGDGQPQHF.

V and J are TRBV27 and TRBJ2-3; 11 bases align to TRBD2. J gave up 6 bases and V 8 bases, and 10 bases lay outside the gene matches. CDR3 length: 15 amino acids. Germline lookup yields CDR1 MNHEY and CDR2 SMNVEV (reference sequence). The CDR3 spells CASCRGLAAQDTQYF. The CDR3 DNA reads TGTGCCAGCTGTCGGGGACTAGCGGCCCAGGATACGCAGTATTTT.

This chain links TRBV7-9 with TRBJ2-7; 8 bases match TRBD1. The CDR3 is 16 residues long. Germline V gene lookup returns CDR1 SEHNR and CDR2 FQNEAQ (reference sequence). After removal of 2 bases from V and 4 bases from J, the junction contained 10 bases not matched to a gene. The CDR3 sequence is CASSLKGGDRTYEQYF. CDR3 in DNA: TGTGCCAGCAGCTTAAAAGGTGGGGACAGGACGTACGAGCAGTACTTC.

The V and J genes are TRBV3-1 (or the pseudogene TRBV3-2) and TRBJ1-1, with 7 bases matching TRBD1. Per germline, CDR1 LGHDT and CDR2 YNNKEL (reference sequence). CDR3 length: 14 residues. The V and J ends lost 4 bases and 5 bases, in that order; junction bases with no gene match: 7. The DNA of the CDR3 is TGTGCCAGCAGCCGTACCTTACAGGGGACTGAAGCTTTCTTT. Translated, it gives CASSRTLQGTEAFF.

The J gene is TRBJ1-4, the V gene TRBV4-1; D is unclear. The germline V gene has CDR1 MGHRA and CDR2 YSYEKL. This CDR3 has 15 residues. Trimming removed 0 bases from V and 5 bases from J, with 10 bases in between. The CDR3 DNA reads TGCGCCAGCAGCCAAGATAGGTCTAGAAATGAAAAACTGTTTTTT. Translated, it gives CASSQDRSRNEKLFF.